Presented here are 15 T cell receptor beta chains from one specimen sequenced in a study of metastatic and nonmetastatic thyroid tumors. No treatment of any kind had been given to any patient before thyroid surgery. TCRdb re-processed the PCR reads through MiXCR. The sample shows some 20,000 clones, 21% of them seen only once. The material sequenced was tumor tissue. These receptors were obtained from a female donor with papillary thyroid cancer or a benign thyroid nodule (not recorded which). Some clones in this sample may be carry-over from other donors' samples.

This clone was observed many times. The chain recombines TRBV20-1 with TRBJ2-7; 9 bases line up with TRBD2. Germline V CDR1 and CDR2: DFQATT, SNEGSKA (reference sequence). The CDR3 runs to 15 residues. V shed 4 bases, J shed 2 bases, and the junction held 9 bases outside the gene matches. CDR3 nucleotides: TGCAGTGCTACCCCCGGTGGGACTAGCACCTACGAGCAGTACTTC. Protein product: CSATPGGTSTYEQYF.

This clone has at least ten counts. This chain links TRBV14 with TRBJ2-1, with 8 bases aligning to TRBD2. CDR1 and CDR2 from the germline V gene are SGHDN and FVKESK. There are 15 residues in the CDR3. Trimming removed 4 bases from V and 1 base from J; junction bases left unmatched: 3. In DNA form, the CDR3 reads TGTGCCAGCAGCCTACTAGCGGCGTCCTACAATGAGCAGTTCTTC. Protein sequence: CASSLLAASYNEQFF. The variable domain in full, completed from reference TRBV14 and TRBJ2-1, reads EAGVTQFPSHSVIEKGQTVTLRCDPISGHDNLYWYRRVMGKEIKFLLHFVKESKQDESGMPNNRFLAERTGGTYSTLKVQPAELEDSGVYFCASSLLAASYNEQFFGPGTRLTVL.

The chain joins TRBV7-9 to TRBJ2-2; D remains unclear. CDR1 SEHNR and CDR2 FQNEAQ come from the germline V gene (reference sequence). This CDR3 is 13 amino acids long. The V and J ends lost 5 bases and 0 bases respectively, with 4 bases between them. The CDR3 DNA reads TGTGCCAGCAGCCACACGAACACCGGGGAGCTGTTTTTT. Amino acids: CASSHTNTGELFF.

The sample holds many counts of this clone. The sample contains more than one DNA sequence encoding this CDR3. This chain uses TRBV20-1 with TRBJ2-7; D tentatively fits TRBD1 or TRBD2 (5 bases each). CDR3 size: 14 residues. Trimming removed 4 bases from V and 9 bases from J, with 22 bases in between. Germline values: CDR1 DFQATT, CDR2 SNEGSKA (reference sequence). CDR3 sequence (DNA): TGCAGTGCTACCTCCGGGACCCCGGGTTGGGCGCAGTACTTC. This gives the protein CSATSGTPGWAQYF.

The chain couples TRBV6-9 to TRBJ2-1, with 10 bases that match TRBD2. V shed 4 bases, J shed 9 bases, and the junction held 15 bases outside the gene matches. This CDR3 comprises 17 residues. Germline CDR1 is MNHGY and CDR2 is SVAAGI. CDR3 in DNA: TGTGCCAGCAGTTTCACAGGGGGAGTTAGCGGGAGGAGTGAGCAGTTCTTC. It is translated as CASSFTGGVSGRSEQFF.

There are many counts of this clone. This sample also contains other DNA sequences that code for the same CDR3. The chain carries TRBV12-3 or TRBV12-4 and TRBJ2-1; D ambiguous. V lost 1 base, J lost 7 bases, and 8 bases lay in between. The CDR3 covers 13 residues. The CDR3 nucleotides read TGTGCCAGCAGTTTAGGTCTAAGGAATGAGCAGTTCTTC. Its translation: CASSLGLRNEQFF.

This clone was seen ten or more times. The rearrangement uses TRBV9 and TRBJ2-2; unclear D gene. Germline assignment: CDR1 SGDLS and CDR2 YYNGEE. The germline V and J ends were trimmed by 1 base and 3 bases, with 4 bases remaining between them. This CDR3 has 13 amino acids. The CDR3 region is CASSVSDTGELFF. The DNA of the CDR3 is TGTGCCAGCAGCGTATCCGACACCGGGGAGCTGTTTTTT.

The V gene is TRBV12-3 or TRBV12-4, the J gene TRBJ2-3; 10 nucleotides match TRBD1. J lost 2 bases, V lost 5 bases, and 7 bases had no gene match. The CDR3 is made up of 16 amino acids. The CDR3 spells CASSAAGTGVTDTQYF. CDR3 sequence (DNA): TGTGCCAGCAGTGCTGCCGGGACAGGGGTCACAGATACGCAGTATTTT.

The genes are TRBV29-1 and TRBJ2-1; TRBD2 matches 7 bases. Germline V CDR1 and CDR2: SQVTM, ANQGSEA. The CDR3 is 11 residues long. V was clipped by 7 bases and J by 8 bases; unmatched bases: 5. CDR3 DNA: TGCAGCGGGCGGGAGATCCATGAGCAGTTCTTC. Protein: CSGREIHEQFF.

J is TRBJ2-1 and V is TRBV11-2, with D maybe TRBD2 (5 bases). Trimming took 2 bases from V and 8 from J, leaving 22 bases between them. Germline V gene sequence: CDR1 SGHAT, CDR2 FQNNGV. The CDR3 is 17 residues long. The CDR3 loop reads CASSLPRLRERSDEQFF. The CDR3 DNA follows: TGTGCCAGCAGCTTACCCCGTTTGAGGGAGAGGTCCGATGAGCAGTTCTTC.

In this sample, this clone turned up a few times. The rearrangement uses TRBV20-1 and TRBJ2-7; TRBD1 aligns across 9 bases. The CDR3 sequence is 17 residues long. From germline, CDR1 is DFQATT and CDR2 SNEGSKA (reference sequence). Trimming took 5 bases from V and 0 from J; bases not matched to a gene: 14. CDR3 protein: CSAVFQGTGIFSYEQYF. The CDR3 DNA follows: TGCAGTGCTGTCTTTCAGGGGACAGGGATTTTCTCCTACGAGCAGTACTTC.

The table lists this clone with many counts. V and J are TRBV3-1 and TRBJ2-5; 7 bases are a match to TRBD2. The V and J ends lost 4 bases and 5 bases, in that order; junction bases with no gene match: 4. The CDR3 runs to 13 residues. CDR1 LGHDT and CDR2 YNNKEL come from the germline V gene (reference sequence). The DNA of the CDR3 is TGTGCCAGCAGCCGCGGGGGTCAGGAGACCCAGTACTTC. Protein: CASSRGGQETQYF.

The rearrangement joins TRBV7-6 to TRBJ2-7, with TRBD2 matching 11 bases. CDR1 is SGHVS and CDR2 is FNYEAQ in the germline V gene. The CDR3 loop spans 14 amino acids. After removal of 2 bases from V and 5 bases from J, the junction contained 2 bases not matched to a gene. CDR3 in amino acids: CASSLLAGGNEQYF. The CDR3 DNA reads as TGTGCCAGCAGCTTACTAGCGGGAGGAAACGAGCAGTACTTC.

The table lists this clone with many counts. The CDR3, as DNA: TGTGCCAGCAGTTTCAACACTGAAGCTTTCTTT. Translation: CASSFNTEAFF. The chain has TRBV27 and TRBJ1-1, with D hard to call. This CDR3 is 11 amino acids long. Trimming stripped 3 bases from V and 2 bases from J, with 1 base between. Per germline, CDR1 MNHEY and CDR2 SMNVEV (reference sequence).

In this sample, this clone turned up many times. This rearrangement joins TRBV10-3 to TRBJ2-7; tentative D call: TRBD1 (5 bases). The CDR3 loop spans 15 amino acids. Germline lookup yields CDR1 ENHRY and CDR2 SYGVKD. Deletions cut 4 bases from V and 3 bases from J, with 16 bases between. As DNA, the CDR3 is TGTGCCATCAGTGCCTTCAAGGAAACAGGCTACGAGCAGTACTTC. It encodes CAISAFKETGYEQYF.